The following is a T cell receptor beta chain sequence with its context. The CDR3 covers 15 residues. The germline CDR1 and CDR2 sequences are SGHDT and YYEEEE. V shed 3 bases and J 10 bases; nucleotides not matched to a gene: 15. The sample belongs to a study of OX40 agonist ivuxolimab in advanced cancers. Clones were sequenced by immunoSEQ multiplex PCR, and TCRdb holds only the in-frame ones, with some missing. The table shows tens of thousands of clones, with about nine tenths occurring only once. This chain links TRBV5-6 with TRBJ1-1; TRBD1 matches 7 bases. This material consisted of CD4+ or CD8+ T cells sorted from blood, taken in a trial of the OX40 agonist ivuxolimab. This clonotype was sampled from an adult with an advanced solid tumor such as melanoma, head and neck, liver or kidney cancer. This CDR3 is CASSSVQGRGVGAFF. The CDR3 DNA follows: TGTGCCAGCAGCTCGGTACAGGGGCGAGGGGTAGGAGCTTTCTTT.